The sequence of this TCR beta chain was determined in a study of human T cells and chemical hapten exposure. On the study more broadly: Per-sample TCR yield variation was attributed mainly to small pooled library volume differences.

It was the library that attached unique molecular identifiers to individual cDNA molecules. How the authors handled the data: Counts of TCRs in each sample centred on a median of around 100,000 and extended from around 25,000 to 690,000. TCRdb re-derived calls from the reads in MiXCR, one entry per CDR3 protein. The V and J calls were determined by TCRdb, not by the authors. The sample includes around 120,000 distinct CDR3 sequences, around 8.5% of them seen just once. Study outcomes and limitations: Among TCRs, those above 1 in 1000 frequency were unaffected by DPC sensitization.

Blood, whole and unfractionated, served as the source for total RNA extraction. The sample holds a few counts of this clonotype. Its specificity is not known. CDR3 length: 13 amino acids. Trimming removed 6 bases from V and 4 bases from J, with 10 bases in between. From germline, CDR1 is MNHEY and CDR2 SMNVEV (reference sequence). The rearrangement uses TRBV27 and TRBJ1-5; the D is unclear. This sequence originates from a human donor in good health. Some clones in this sample may be carry-over from other donors' samples. Sequences were obtained from whole blood. CDR3 protein: CASRRRSNQPQHF. The CDR3, as DNA: TGTGCCAGCAGACGACGGTCAAATCAGCCCCAGCATTTT.